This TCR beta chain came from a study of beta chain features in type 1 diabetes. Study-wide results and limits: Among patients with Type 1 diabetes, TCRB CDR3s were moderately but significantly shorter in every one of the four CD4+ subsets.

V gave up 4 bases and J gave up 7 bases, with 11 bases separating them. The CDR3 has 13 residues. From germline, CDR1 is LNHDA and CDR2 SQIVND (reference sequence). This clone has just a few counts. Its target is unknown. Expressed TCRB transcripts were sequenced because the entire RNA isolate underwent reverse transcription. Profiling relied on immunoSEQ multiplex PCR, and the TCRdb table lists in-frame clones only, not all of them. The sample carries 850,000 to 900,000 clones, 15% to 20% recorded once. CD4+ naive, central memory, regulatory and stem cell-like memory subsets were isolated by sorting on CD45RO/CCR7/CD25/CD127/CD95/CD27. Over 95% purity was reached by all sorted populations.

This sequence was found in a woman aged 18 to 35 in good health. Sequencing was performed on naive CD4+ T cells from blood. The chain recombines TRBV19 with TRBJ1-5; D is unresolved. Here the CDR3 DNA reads TGTGCCAGTAGTACAAGGGCCGCGCAGCCCCAGCATTTT. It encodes CASSTRAAQPQHF.